This T cell receptor beta chain emerged from a study of T cell repertoires in cytomegalovirus infection. Overall study context: It was the public TCR beta signatures that indicated both CMV infection and matching HLA type.

The germline gives CDR1 SGHVS, CDR2 FNYEAQ. Deletions cut 1 base from V and 4 bases from J, with 13 bases between. CDR3 length: 16 residues. TCRdb processed the reads anew with MiXCR; each CDR3 protein has one entry. The sample comprises 350,000 to 500,000 distinct CDR3 sequences, roughly 31% of which are singletons, and approximately 13% rests with the top ten. The chain recombines TRBV7-6 with TRBJ2-2, with D uncertain. The origin of this receptor is a human donor in good health (CMV status not recorded). Some clones in this sample may be carry-over from other donors' samples. Sequencing input: PBMCs. CDR3 amino acids: CASSLEAERTTGELFF. Written as DNA, the CDR3 is TGTGCCAGCAGCTTAGAAGCCGAAAGAACCACCGGGGAGCTGTTTTTT.